One sample yielded the 16 T cell receptor beta chains listed below, sequenced in a study of cytomegalovirus exposure and HLA in healthy donors (TCRdb year 2017). The protocol used for the library was the immunoSEQ multiplex PCR assay. The multiplex PCR relied on a mix of 60 forward primers for TCR Vbeta segments and 13 reverse primers for TCR Jbeta segments. Not all clones reach the TCRdb copy of this immuneACCESS table, which keeps in-frame sequences only. Checked studies attribute under half of the gap to unresolved V genes and leave the rest unexplained. The sample table holds roughly 82,000 clones, of which about 70% were seen once. The ten largest clonotypes hold about 6% of the sample. The sample consisted of PBMCs. These TCRs come from a woman between 50 and 59 years old in good health and CMV-seropositive.

This clone was seen just once. The genes are TRBV6-4 and TRBJ2-7; D is possibly TRBD2 (6 bases). Trimming took off 5 bases at V and 6 bases at J, with 20 bases between the two ends. The CDR3 runs to 15 residues. From germline, CDR1 is MRHNA and CDR2 SNTAGT. Here the CDR3 DNA reads TGTGCCAGCAGTTCCGAGACTAGAATCTTTTCCGAGCAGTACTTC. Amino acid sequence: CASSSETRIFSEQYF.

The rearrangement joins TRBV11-2 to TRBJ2-2; D not certain. V lost 5 bases and J lost 2, with 3 bases in between. The germline V gene encodes CDR1 SGHAT and CDR2 FQNNGV. CDR3 size: 12 residues. CDR3 amino acids: CASSHNTGELFF. The CDR3 nucleotides read TGTGCCAGCAGCCATAACACCGGGGAGCTGTTTTTT.

This chain links TRBV5-6 with TRBJ2-2, with D perhaps TRBD2 (5 bases). Germline CDR1 reads SGHDT; CDR2 reads YYEEEE. This CDR3 has 17 amino acids. V lost 5 bases, J lost 6 bases, and 23 bases lay in between. The DNA for the CDR3 is TGTGCCAGCAGTCCCATGACCTTTGAAGGGAGCCCCGGGGAGCTGTTTTTT. Translation gives CASSPMTFEGSPGELFF.

The chain carries TRBV5-1 and TRBJ1-1; D is unclear. V lost 2 bases to trimming and J lost 1 base, with 9 bases between them. Germline loops: CDR1 SGHRS, CDR2 YFSETQ. This CDR3 spans 14 amino acids. The CDR3 reads CASSFEAENTEAFF. The CDR3 DNA follows: TGCGCCAGCAGCTTTGAGGCGGAGAACACTGAAGCTTTCTTT. Together with reference TRBV5-1 and TRBJ1-1, the CDR3 gives the full variable domain: KAGVTQTPRYLIKTRGQQVTLSCSPISGHRSVSWYQQTPGQGLQFLFEYFSETQRNKGNFPGRFSGRQFSNSRSEMNVSTLELGDSALYLCASSFEAENTEAFFGQGTRLTVV.

This chain uses TRBV7-9 with TRBJ1-3, with D possibly matching TRBD1 (5 bases). This CDR3 comprises 16 residues. The V and J ends lost 2 bases and 2 bases respectively, with 13 bases between them. From germline, CDR1 is SEHNR and CDR2 FQNEAQ (reference sequence). The CDR3 DNA sequence: TGTGCCAGCAGCTTAAACTCAGGGAGGACTGGAAACACCATATATTTT. Residues: CASSLNSGRTGNTIYF.

The chain carries TRBV27 and TRBJ2-1, with D possibly TRBD1 on 5 matching bases. V lost 3 bases to trimming and J lost 6 bases, with 9 bases between them. CDR1 and CDR2 (germline): MNHEY, SMNVEV (reference sequence). The CDR3 spans 13 residues. This CDR3 reads CASSLPGRNEQFF. The CDR3 region has the DNA TGTGCCAGCAGTTTGCCAGGGCGCAATGAGCAGTTCTTC.

The sample holds a few counts of this clone. This chain connects TRBV9 to TRBJ1-2; 9 nucleotides align to TRBD1. Germline V CDR1 and CDR2: SGDLS, YYNGEE. V shed 0 bases, J shed 7 bases, and the junction held 7 bases outside the gene matches. The CDR3 runs 15 residues. CDR3 nucleotide sequence: TGTGCCAGCAGCGTAGCTAACGGGGGACAGGGTGGCTACACCTTC. It specifies CASSVANGGQGGYTF.

V is TRBV18 and J is TRBJ2-2; D gene unclear. With 3 bases removed from V and 5 bases from J, the gap between germline ends came to 13 bases. CDR1 is KGHSH, CDR2 LQKENI, per germline. The CDR3 sequence is 15 residues long. In DNA form, the CDR3 reads TGTGCCAGCTCACCTCAACAGACCAAAACCGGGGAGCTGTTTTTT. Its protein is CASSPQQTKTGELFF.

The gene calls are TRBV9 and TRBJ2-1, with 10 bases matching TRBD2. Germline CDR1 SGDLS, CDR2 YYNGEE. V lost 4 bases to trimming and J lost 7 bases; unmatched junction nucleotides: 11. This CDR3 has 16 residues. CDR3 protein: CASSPIQAGGGNEQFF. Written as DNA, the CDR3 is TGTGCCAGCAGCCCAATCCAAGCGGGAGGGGGTAATGAGCAGTTCTTC.

This clone has a handful of counts. The V call is TRBV11-3, the J call TRBJ2-5, with D possibly matching TRBD2 (6 bases). The V end lost 3 bases, the J end lost 2 bases, and 10 bases lay between the germline ends. This CDR3 spans 14 amino acids. Looked up from germline, CDR1 is SGHNT and CDR2 is YENEEA. DNA of the CDR3: TGTGCCAGCAGCTTCCGGGACTTTCAAGAGACCCAGTACTTC. Encoded protein: CASSFRDFQETQYF.

The chain couples TRBV19 to TRBJ1-1; D might be TRBD1 (5 bases). The CDR3 is 13 residues long. Germline V gene sequence: CDR1 LNHDA, CDR2 SQIVND (reference sequence). V gave up 5 bases and J gave up 2 bases, with 9 bases separating them. Here the CDR3 reads CASSATVNTEAFF. The CDR3 region has the DNA TGTGCCAGTAGTGCGACAGTCAACACTGAAGCTTTCTTT.

J is TRBJ1-5 and V is TRBV18; D gene unclear. Germline V gene lookup returns CDR1 KGHSH and CDR2 LQKENI. The CDR3 extends over 14 amino acids. Trimming stripped 4 bases from V and 6 bases from J, with 13 bases between. In DNA form, the CDR3 reads TGTGCCAGCTCACTTAAGCCGGTTGGTCAGCCCCAGCATTTT. It translates to CASSLKPVGQPQHF.

The chain carries TRBV5-4 and TRBJ2-2; 9 positions match TRBD2. The V segment lost 6 bases and the J segment 4 bases; nucleotides outside the gene matches: 10. Germline V lookup: CDR1 SGHNT, CDR2 YYREEE (reference sequence). The CDR3 is 16 residues long. Here the CDR3 reads CASKAGGPVGTGELFF. In DNA form, the CDR3 reads TGTGCCAGCAAGGCGGGAGGGCCGGTAGGCACCGGGGAGCTGTTTTTT.

The gene calls are TRBV28 and TRBJ2-7, with 16 bases aligning to TRBD2. Trimming at V came to 6 bases and at J to 6 bases, leaving 8 bases not matched to a gene. The CDR3 has 16 amino acids. The germline V gene encodes CDR1 MDHEN and CDR2 SYDVKM. The CDR3 sequence: CASRVPGLAGGGEQYF. The CDR3, as DNA: TGTGCCAGCAGAGTCCCGGGACTAGCGGGAGGGGGCGAGCAGTACTTC.

CDR3 region: CASSPLSSDSSYNEQFF. CDR3 nucleotides: TGTGCCAGTAGTCCCCTCTCCTCAGATTCCTCCTACAATGAGCAGTTCTTC. The chain joins TRBV19 to TRBJ2-1; no reliable D call. The CDR3 runs to 17 residues. CDR1 and CDR2 (germline): LNHDA, SQIVND (reference sequence). Trimming cost V 5 bases and J 0 bases, with 17 bases left between them.

The gene calls are TRBV11-3 and TRBJ2-1; TRBD2 matches 9 bases. The length of the CDR3 is 15 residues. V was pared by 5 bases and J by 7 bases, with 9 bases of the junction left unmatched. The germline V gene has CDR1 SGHNT and CDR2 YENEEA. In DNA, the CDR3 is TGTGCCAGCAGCGTCGGGGTAGCGGGAGTAAATGAGCAGTTCTTC. Protein: CASSVGVAGVNEQFF.